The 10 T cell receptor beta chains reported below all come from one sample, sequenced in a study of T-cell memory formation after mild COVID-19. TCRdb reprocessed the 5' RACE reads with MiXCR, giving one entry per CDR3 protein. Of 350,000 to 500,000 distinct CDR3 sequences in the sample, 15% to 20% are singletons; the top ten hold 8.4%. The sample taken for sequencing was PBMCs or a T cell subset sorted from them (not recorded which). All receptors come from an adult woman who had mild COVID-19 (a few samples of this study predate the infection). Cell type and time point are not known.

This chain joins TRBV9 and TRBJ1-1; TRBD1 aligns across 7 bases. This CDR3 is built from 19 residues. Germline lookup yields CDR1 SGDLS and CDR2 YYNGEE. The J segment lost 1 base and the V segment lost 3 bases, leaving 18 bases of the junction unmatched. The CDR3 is CASSGNRGGRGYENTEAFF. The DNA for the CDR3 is TGTGCCAGCAGCGGTAACAGGGGCGGGAGAGGCTATGAGAACACTGAAGCTTTCTTT.

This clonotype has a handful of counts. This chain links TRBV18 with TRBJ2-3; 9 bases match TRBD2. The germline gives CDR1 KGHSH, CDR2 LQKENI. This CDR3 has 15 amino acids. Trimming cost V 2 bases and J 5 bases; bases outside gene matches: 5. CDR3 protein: CASSPAGGGVDTQYF. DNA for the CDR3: TGTGCCAGCTCACCAGCGGGAGGGGGCGTAGATACGCAGTATTTT.

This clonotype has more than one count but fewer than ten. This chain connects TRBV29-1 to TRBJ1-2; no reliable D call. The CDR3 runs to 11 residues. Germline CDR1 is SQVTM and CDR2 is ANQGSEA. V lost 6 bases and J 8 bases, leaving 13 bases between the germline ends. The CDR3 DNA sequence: TGCAGCGTCTCCCAAGGGCAGGGCTACACCTTC. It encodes CSVSQGQGYTF.

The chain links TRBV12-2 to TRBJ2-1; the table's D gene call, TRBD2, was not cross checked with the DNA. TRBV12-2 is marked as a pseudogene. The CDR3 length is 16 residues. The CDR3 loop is CASRQCPSGSWDEQFF. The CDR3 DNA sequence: TGTGCAAGTCGCCAGTGTCCTAGCGGGAGCTGGGATGAGCAGTTCTTC.

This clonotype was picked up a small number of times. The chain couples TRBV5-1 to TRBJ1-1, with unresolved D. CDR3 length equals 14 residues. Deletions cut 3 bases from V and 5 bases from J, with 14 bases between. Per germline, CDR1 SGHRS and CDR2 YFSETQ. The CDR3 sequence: CASSWGDQDTEAFF. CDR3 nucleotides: TGCGCCAGCAGCTGGGGTGACCAGGATACTGAAGCTTTCTTT.

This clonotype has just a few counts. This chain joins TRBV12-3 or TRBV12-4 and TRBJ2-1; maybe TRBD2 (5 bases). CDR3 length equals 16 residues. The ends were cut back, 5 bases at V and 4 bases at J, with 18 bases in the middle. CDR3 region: CASSSTGVKRYNEQFF. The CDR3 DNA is TGTGCCAGCAGTAGCACCGGGGTAAAACGGTACAATGAGCAGTTCTTC.

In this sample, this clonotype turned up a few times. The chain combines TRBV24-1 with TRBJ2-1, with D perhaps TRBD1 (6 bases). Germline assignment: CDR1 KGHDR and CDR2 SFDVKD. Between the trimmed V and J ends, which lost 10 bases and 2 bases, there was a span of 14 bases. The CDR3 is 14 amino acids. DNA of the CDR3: TGTGCCACTCGATCTGGGGGCACCTACAATGAGCAGTTCTTC. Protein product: CATRSGGTYNEQFF.

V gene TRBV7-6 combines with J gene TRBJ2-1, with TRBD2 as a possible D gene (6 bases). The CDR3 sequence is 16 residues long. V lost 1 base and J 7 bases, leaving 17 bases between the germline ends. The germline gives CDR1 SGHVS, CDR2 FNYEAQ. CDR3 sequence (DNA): TGTGCCAGCAGCTTAGGGGGAACAGGAGGGGATAATGAGCAGTTCTTC. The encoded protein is CASSLGGTGGDNEQFF.

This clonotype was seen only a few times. The CDR3 is CSARMFGQGIRYEQYF. The CDR3, as DNA: TGCAGTGCTAGGATGTTCGGACAGGGGATTAGGTACGAGCAGTACTTC. The rearrangement joins TRBV20-1 to TRBJ2-7; 9 bases match TRBD1. Germline V lookup: CDR1 DFQATT, CDR2 SNEGSKA (reference sequence). The V gene end was trimmed by 3 bases and the J gene end by 4 bases; junction bases not matched to a gene: 13. The CDR3 has 16 amino acids.

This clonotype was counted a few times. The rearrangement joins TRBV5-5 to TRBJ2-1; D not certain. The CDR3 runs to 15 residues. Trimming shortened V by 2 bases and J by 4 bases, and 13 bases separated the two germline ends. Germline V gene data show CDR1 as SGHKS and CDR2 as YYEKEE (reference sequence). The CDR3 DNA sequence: TGTGCCAGCAGCTTCGGCATGTCCACATACAATGAGCAGTTCTTC. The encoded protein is CASSFGMSTYNEQFF.